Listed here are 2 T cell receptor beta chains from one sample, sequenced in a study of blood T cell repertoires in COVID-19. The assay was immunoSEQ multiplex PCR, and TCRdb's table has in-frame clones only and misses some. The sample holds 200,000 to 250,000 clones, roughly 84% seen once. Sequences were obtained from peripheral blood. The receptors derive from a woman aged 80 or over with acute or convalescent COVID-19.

The chain's CDR3 is CASSDGVPPGEQYF. The CDR3 DNA reads as TGTGCCAGCAGTGACGGGGTCCCACCGGGCGAGCAGTACTTC. The chain joins TRBV2 to TRBJ2-7; possible D gene TRBD2, 5 bases. The V gene's germline CDR1 is SNHLY and CDR2 FYNNEI. Trimming took off 3 bases at V and 6 bases at J, with 15 bases between the two ends. The CDR3 loop spans 14 amino acids. Full variable domain (rest looked up from reference TRBV2 and TRBJ2-7): EPEVTQTPSHQVTQMGQEVILRCVPISNHLYFYWYRQILGQKVEFLVSFYNNEISEKSEIFDDQFSVERPDGSNFTLKIRSTKLEDSAMYFCASSDGVPPGEQYFGPGTRLTVT.

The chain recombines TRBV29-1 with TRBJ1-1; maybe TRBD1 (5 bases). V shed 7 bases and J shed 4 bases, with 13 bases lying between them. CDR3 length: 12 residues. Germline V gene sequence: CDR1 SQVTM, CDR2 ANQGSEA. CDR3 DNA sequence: TGCAGCGGCAGGGATTTGAGCACTGAAGCTTTCTTT. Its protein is CSGRDLSTEAFF.